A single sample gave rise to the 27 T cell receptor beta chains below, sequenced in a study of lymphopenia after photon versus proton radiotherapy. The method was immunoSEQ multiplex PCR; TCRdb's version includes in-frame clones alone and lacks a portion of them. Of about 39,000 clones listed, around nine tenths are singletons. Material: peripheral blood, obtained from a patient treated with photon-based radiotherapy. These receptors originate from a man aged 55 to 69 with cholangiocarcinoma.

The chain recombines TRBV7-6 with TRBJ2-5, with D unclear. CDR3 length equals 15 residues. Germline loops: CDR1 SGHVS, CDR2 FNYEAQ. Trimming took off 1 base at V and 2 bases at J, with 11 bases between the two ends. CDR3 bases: TGTGCCAGCAGCTTAGGCTCACTCAAGCAAGAGACCCAGTACTTC. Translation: CASSLGSLKQETQYF.

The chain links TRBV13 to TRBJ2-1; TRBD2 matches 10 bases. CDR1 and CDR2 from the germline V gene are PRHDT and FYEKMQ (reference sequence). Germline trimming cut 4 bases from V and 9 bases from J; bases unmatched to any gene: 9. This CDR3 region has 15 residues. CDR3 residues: CASSSSSGRFGEQFF. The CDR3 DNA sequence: TGTGCCAGCAGCTCCTCTAGCGGGAGATTTGGTGAGCAGTTCTTC.

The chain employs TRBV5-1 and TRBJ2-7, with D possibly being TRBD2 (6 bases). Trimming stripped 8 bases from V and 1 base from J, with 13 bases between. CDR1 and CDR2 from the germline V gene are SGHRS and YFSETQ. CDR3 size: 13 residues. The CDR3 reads CASGGTDSYEQYF. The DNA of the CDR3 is TGCGCCAGTGGGGGGACGGATTCCTACGAGCAGTACTTC.

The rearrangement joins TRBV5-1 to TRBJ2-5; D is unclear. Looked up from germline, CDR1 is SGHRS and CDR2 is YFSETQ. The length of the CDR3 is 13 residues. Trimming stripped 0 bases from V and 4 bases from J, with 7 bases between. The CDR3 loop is CASSLEGPETQYF. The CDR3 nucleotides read TGCGCCAGCAGCTTGGAAGGGCCAGAGACCCAGTACTTC. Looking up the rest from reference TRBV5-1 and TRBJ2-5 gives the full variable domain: KAGVTQTPRYLIKTRGQQVTLSCSPISGHRSVSWYQQTPGQGLQFLFEYFSETQRNKGNFPGRFSGRQFSNSRSEMNVSTLELGDSALYLCASSLEGPETQYFGPGTRLLVL.

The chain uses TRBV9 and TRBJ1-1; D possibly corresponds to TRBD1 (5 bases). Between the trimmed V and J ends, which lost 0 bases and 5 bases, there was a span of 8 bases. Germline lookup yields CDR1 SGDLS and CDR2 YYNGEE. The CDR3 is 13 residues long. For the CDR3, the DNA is TGTGCCAGCAGCGTAGCACAGGCGACTGAAGCTTTCTTT. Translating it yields CASSVAQATEAFF. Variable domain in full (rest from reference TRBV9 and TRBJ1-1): DSGVTQTPKHLITATGQRVTLRCSPRSGDLSVYWYQQSLDQGLQFLIQYYNGEERAKGNILERFSAQQFPDLHSELNLSSLELGDSALYFCASSVAQATEAFFGQGTRLTVV.

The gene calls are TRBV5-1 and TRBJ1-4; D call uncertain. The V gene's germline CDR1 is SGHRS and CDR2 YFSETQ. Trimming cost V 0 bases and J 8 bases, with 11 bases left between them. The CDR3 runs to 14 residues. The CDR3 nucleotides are TGCGCCAGCAGCTTGGATCGGTCACGGGAAAAACTGTTTTTT. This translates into CASSLDRSREKLFF.

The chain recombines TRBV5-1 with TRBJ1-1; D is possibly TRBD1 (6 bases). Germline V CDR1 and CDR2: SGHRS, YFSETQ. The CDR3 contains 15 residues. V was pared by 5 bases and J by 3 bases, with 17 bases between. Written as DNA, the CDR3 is TGCGCCAGCAGTTACTATAAGGGGGGTGACACTGAAGCTTTCTTT. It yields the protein CASSYYKGGDTEAFF.

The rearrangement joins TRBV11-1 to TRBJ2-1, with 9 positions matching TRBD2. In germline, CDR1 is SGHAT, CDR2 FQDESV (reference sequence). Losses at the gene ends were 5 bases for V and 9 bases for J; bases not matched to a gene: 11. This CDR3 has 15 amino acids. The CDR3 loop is CASSPVAGEGGEQFF. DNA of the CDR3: TGTGCCAGCAGCCCTGTAGCGGGAGAGGGGGGTGAGCAGTTCTTC.

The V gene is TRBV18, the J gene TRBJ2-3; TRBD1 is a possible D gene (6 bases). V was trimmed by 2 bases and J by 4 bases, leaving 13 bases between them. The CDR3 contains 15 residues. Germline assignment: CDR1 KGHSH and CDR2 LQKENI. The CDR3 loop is CASSPALQGPDTQYF. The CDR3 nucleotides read TGTGCCAGCTCACCAGCACTACAGGGCCCAGATACGCAGTATTTT.

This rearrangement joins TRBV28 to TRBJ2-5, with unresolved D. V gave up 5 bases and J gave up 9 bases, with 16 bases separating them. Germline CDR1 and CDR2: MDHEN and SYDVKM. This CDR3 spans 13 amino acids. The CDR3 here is CASSKPSSGAQYF. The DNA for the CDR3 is TGTGCCAGCAGTAAGCCCTCGAGTGGGGCCCAGTACTTC.

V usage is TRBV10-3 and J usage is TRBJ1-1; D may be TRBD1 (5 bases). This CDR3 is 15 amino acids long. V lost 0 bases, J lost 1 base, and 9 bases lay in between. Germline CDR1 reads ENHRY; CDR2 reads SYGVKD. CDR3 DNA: TGTGCCATCAGTGAGTCAAGGGGCAGGAACACTGAAGCTTTCTTT. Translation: CAISESRGRNTEAFF.

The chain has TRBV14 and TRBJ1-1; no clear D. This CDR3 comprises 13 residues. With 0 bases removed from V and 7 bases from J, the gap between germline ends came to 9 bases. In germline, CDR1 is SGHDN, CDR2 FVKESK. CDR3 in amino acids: CASSQDRTDEAFF. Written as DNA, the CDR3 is TGTGCCAGCAGCCAAGACAGGACCGATGAAGCTTTCTTT.

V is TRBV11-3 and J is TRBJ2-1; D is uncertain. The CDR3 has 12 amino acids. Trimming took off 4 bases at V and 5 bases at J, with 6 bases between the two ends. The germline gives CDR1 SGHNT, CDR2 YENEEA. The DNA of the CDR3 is TGTGCCAGCAGCTCGAGCGACAATGAGCAGTTCTTC. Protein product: CASSSSDNEQFF.

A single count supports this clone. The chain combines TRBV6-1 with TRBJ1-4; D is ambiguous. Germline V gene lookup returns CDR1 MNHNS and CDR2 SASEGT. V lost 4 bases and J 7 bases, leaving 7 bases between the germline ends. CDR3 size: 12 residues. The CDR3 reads CASSGAAEKLFF. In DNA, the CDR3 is TGTGCCAGCAGTGGGGCAGCTGAAAAACTGTTTTTT.

The CDR3 sequence is CASSYTPDSNSPLHF. In DNA form, the CDR3 reads TGTGCCAGTAGTTACACCCCCGACTCTAATTCACCCCTCCACTTT. This chain links TRBV19 with TRBJ1-6; D uncertain. The CDR3 is 15 residues long. Per the germline V gene, CDR1 is LNHDA and CDR2 is SQIVND (reference sequence). The ends were cut back, 5 bases at V and 6 bases at J, with 14 bases in the middle.

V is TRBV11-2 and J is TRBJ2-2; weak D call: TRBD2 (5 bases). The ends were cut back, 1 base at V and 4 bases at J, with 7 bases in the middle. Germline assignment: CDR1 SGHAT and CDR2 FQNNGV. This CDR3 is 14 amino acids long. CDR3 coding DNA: TGTGCCAGCAGCTTAGTTCGGGGCACCGGGGAGCTGTTTTTT. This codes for CASSLVRGTGELFF.

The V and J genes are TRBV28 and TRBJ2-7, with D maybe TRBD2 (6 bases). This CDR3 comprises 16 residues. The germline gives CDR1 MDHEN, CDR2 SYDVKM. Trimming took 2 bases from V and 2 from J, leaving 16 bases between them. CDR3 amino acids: CASSLAPAGKPYEQYF. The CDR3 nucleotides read TGTGCCAGCAGTTTAGCTCCAGCGGGCAAGCCCTACGAGCAGTACTTC.

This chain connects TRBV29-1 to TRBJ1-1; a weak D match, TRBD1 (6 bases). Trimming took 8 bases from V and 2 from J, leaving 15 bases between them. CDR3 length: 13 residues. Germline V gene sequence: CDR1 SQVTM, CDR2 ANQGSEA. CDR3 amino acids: CSLNRDTNTEAFF. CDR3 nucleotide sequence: TGCAGCCTTAACCGGGACACTAACACTGAAGCTTTCTTT.

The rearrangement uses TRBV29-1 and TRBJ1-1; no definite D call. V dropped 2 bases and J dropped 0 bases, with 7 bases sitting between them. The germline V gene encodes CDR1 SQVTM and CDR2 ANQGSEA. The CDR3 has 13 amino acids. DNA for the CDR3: TGCAGCGTTGAAAGCCCAGTGAACACTGAAGCTTTCTTT. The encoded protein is CSVESPVNTEAFF.

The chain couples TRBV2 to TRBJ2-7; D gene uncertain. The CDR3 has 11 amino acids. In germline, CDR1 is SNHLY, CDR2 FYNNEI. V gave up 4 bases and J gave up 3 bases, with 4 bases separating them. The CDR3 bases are TGTGCCAGCAGTGGCCGCTACGAGCAGTACTTC. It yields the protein CASSGRYEQYF.

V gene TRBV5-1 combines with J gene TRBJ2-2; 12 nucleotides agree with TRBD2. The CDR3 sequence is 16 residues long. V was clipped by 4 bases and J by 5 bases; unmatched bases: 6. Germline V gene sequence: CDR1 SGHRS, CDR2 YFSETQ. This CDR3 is CASSPGLAGMTGELFF. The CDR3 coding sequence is TGCGCCAGCAGCCCCGGACTAGCGGGAATGACCGGGGAGCTGTTTTTT.

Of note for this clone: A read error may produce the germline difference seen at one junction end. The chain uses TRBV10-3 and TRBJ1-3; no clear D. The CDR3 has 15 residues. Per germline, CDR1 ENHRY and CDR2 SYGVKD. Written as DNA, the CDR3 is TGTGCCATCACTCCCGATCGGATCTCTAGAAACACCATATATTTT. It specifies CAITPDRISRNTIYF.

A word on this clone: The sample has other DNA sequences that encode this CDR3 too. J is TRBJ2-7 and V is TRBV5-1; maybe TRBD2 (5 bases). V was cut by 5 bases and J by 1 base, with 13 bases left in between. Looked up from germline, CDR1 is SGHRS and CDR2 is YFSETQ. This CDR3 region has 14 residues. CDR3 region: CASSRGFGSYEQYF. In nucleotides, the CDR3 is TGCGCCAGCAGTCGGGGTTTTGGGTCCTACGAGCAGTACTTC.

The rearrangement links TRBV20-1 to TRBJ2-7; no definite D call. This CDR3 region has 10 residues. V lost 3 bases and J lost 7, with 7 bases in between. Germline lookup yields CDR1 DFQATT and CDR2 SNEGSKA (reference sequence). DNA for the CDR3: TGCAGTGCTAGGGTCGTGGAGCAGTACTTC. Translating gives CSARVVEQYF.

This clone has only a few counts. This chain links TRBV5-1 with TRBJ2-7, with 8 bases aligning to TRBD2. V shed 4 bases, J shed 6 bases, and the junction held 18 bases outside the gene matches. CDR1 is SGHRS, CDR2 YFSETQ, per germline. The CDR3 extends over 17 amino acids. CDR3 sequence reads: CASSPRLANRPHSEQYF. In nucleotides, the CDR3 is TGCGCCAGCAGCCCCCGACTAGCGAATCGTCCTCACAGCGAGCAGTACTTC.

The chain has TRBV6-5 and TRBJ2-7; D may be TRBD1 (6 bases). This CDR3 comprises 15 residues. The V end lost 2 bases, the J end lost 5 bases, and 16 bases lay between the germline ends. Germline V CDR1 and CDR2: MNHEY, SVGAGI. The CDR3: CASSYVMTGIHEQYF. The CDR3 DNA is TGTGCCAGCAGTTACGTCATGACAGGAATCCACGAGCAGTACTTC.

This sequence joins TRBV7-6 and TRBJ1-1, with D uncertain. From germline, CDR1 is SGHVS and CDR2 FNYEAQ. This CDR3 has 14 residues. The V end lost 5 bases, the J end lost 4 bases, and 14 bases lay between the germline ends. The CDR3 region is CASSPTRGSTEAFF. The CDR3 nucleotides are TGTGCCAGCAGCCCCACGAGAGGGAGCACTGAAGCTTTCTTT.